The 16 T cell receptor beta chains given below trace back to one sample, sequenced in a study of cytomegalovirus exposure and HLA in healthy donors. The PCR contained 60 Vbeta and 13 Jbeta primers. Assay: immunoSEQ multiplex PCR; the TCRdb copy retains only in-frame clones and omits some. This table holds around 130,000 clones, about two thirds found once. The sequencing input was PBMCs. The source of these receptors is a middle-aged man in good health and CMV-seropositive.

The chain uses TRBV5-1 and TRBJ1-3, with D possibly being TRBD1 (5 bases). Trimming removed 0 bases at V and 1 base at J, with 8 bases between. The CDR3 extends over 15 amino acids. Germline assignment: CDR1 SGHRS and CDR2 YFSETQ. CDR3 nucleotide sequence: TGCGCCAGCAGCTTGGGTGCAGGGTCTGGAAACACCATATATTTT. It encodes CASSLGAGSGNTIYF.

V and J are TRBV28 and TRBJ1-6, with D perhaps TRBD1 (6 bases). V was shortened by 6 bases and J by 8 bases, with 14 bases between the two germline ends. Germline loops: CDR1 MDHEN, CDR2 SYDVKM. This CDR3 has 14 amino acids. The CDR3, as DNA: TGTGCCAGCAGCTTTTACAGGGACCATTCACCCCTCCACTTT. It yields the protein CASSFYRDHSPLHF.

In nucleotides, the CDR3 is TGTGCCAGCTTCTACGGGGGGATGGGGAACGAGCAGTACTTC. This sequence encodes CASFYGGMGNEQYF. The chain recombines TRBV6-1 with TRBJ2-7; 7 bases map to TRBD2. Germline V gives CDR1 MNHNS, CDR2 SASEGT. Unmatched junction bases numbered 12, after V lost 8 bases and J lost 5 bases. This CDR3 comprises 14 residues.

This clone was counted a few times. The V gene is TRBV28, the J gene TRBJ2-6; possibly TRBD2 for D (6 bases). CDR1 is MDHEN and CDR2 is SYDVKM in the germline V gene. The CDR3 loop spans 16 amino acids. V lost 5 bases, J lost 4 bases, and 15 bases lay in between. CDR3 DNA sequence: TGTGCCAGCAGTCTCATCCGGGACTTCGGGGCCAACGTCCTGACTTTC. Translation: CASSLIRDFGANVLTF.

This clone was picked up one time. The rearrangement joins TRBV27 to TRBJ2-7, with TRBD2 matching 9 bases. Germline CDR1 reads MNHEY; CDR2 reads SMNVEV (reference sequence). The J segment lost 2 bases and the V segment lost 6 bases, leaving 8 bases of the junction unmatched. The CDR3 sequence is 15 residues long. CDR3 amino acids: CASRPTSGLPYEQYF. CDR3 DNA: TGTGCCAGCAGGCCGACTAGCGGCTTACCCTACGAGCAGTACTTC.

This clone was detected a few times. Here the CDR3 reads CASSFTQRGETGELFF. The CDR3 bases are TGTGCCAGCAGTTTTACCCAGCGGGGGGAGACCGGGGAGCTGTTTTTT. The J gene is TRBJ2-2, the V gene TRBV27, with 9 bases aligning to TRBD2. The CDR3 is made up of 16 amino acids. Germline loops: CDR1 MNHEY, CDR2 SMNVEV (reference sequence). Unmatched junction bases numbered 7, after V lost 3 bases and J lost 5 bases.

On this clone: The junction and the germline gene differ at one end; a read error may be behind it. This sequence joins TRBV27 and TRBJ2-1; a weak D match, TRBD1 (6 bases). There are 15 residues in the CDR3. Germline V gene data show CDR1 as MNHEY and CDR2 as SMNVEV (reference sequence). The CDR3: CASSLSHGGRGEQFF. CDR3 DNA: TGTGCCAGCAGTCTATCACATGGGGGCCGCGGGGAGCAGTTCTTC.

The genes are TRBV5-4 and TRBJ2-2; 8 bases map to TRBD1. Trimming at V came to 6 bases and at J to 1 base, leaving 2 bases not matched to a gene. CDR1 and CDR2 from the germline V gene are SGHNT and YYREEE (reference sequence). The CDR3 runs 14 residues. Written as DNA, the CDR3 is TGTGCCAGCACGACAGGGGAGAACACCGGGGAGCTGTTTTTT. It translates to CASTTGENTGELFF.

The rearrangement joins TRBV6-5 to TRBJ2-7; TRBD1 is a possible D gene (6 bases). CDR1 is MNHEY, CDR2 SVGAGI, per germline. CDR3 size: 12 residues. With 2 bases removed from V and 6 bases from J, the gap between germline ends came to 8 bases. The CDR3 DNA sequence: TGTGCCAGCAGTTACCGAGGGGGCGAGCAGTACTTC. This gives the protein CASSYRGGEQYF.

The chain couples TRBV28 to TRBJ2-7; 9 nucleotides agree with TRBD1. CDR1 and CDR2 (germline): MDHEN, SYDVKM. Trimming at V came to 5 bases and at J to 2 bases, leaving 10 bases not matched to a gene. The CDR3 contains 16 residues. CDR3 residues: CASSTPGQGKAYEQYF. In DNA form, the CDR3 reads TGTGCCAGCAGTACCCCCGGACAGGGGAAGGCCTACGAGCAGTACTTC.

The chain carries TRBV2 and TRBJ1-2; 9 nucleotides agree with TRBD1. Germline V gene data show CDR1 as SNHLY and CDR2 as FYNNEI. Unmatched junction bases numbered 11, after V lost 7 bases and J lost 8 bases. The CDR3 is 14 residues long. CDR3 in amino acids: CASTPRDRARGYTF. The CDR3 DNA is TGTGCCAGCACCCCTAGGGACAGGGCCCGAGGCTACACCTTC. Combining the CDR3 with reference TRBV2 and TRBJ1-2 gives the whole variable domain EPEVTQTPSHQVTQMGQEVILRCVPISNHLYFYWYRQILGQKVEFLVSFYNNEISEKSEIFDDQFSVERPDGSNFTLKIRSTKLEDSAMYFCASTPRDRARGYTFGSGTRLTVV.

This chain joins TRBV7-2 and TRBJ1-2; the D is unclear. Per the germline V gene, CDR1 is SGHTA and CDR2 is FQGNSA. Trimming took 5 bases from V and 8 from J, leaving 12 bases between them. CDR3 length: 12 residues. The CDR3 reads CASSVMEVGYTF. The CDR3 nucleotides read TGTGCCAGCAGCGTTATGGAGGTCGGCTACACCTTC.

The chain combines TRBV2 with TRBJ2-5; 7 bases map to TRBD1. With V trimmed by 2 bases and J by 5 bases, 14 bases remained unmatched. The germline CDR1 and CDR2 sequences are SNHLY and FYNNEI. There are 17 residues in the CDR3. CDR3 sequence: CASSETLAPGQTETQYF. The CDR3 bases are TGTGCCAGCAGTGAAACCCTGGCGCCGGGACAGACCGAGACCCAGTACTTC.

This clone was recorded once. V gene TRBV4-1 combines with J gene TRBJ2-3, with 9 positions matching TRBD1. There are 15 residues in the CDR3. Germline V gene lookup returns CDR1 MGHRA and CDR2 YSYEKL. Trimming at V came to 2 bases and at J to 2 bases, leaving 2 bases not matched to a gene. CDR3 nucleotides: TGCGCCAGCAGCCAACGACAGGGGGACACAGATACGCAGTATTTT. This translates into CASSQRQGDTDTQYF.

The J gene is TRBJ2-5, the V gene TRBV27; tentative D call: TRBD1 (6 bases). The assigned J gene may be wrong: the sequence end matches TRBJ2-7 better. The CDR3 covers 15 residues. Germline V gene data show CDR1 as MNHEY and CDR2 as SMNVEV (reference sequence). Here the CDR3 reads CASSLRTGKNYEQYF. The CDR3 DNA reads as TGTGCCAGCAGTTTAAGAACAGGGAAAAACTACGAGCAGTACTTC.

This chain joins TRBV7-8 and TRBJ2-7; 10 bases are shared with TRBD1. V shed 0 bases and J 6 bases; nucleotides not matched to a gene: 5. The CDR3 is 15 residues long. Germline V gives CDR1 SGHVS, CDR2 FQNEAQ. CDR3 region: CASSLAGQGSPEQYF. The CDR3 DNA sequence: TGTGCCAGCAGCTTAGCGGGACAGGGGTCCCCCGAGCAGTACTTC.